Shown below are 24 T cell receptor beta chains from a single sample sequenced in a study of OX40 agonist ivuxolimab in advanced cancers. The method was immunoSEQ multiplex PCR; TCRdb's version includes in-frame clones alone and lacks a portion of them. The sample yields 96,000 or so clones, about 90% seen once. The specimen comprised CD4+ or CD8+ T cells sorted from blood, sampled in a trial of the OX40 agonist ivuxolimab. Receptors were obtained from an adult with an advanced solid tumor such as melanoma, head and neck, liver or kidney cancer.

The gene calls are TRBV11-3 and TRBJ2-2; D assignment may be TRBD1 or TRBD2 (5 bases each). Trimming cost V 3 bases and J 2 bases, with 10 bases left between them. CDR3 size: 15 residues. Germline V gene lookup returns CDR1 SGHNT and CDR2 YENEEA. CDR3 sequence: CASSFPRDNTGELFF. In DNA, the CDR3 is TGTGCCAGCAGCTTCCCCCGGGACAACACCGGGGAGCTGTTTTTT.

This chain connects TRBV19 to TRBJ2-3; TRBD2 aligns across 9 bases. Trimming took 7 bases from V and 4 from J; bases not matched to a gene: 12. Germline V gene data show CDR1 as LNHDA and CDR2 as SQIVND (reference sequence). This CDR3 is 16 amino acids long. This CDR3 is CASTSPSGTIADTQYF. CDR3 nucleotides: TGTGCCAGTACCAGCCCTAGCGGGACGATCGCAGATACGCAGTATTTT.

The chain uses TRBV4-2 and TRBJ2-3, with TRBD2 matching over 12 bases. J was trimmed by 2 bases and V by 4 bases; bases with no gene match: 7. The CDR3 totals 17 residues. Germline assignment: CDR1 LGHNA and CDR2 YNFKEQ. The CDR3 sequence is CASSPGASGRVTDTQYF. The CDR3 DNA reads as TGTGCCAGCAGCCCAGGGGCTAGCGGGAGGGTCACAGATACGCAGTATTTT.

The chain recombines TRBV19 with TRBJ1-4; D may be TRBD1 (6 bases). This CDR3 has 15 residues. Trimming left V 3 bases short and J 5 bases short, with 13 bases between. Germline V gives CDR1 LNHDA, CDR2 SQIVND (reference sequence). The CDR3 here is CASSIPQGSNEKLFF. The DNA of the CDR3 is TGTGCCAGTAGTATTCCACAGGGATCCAATGAAAAACTGTTTTTT.

V gene TRBV29-1 combines with J gene TRBJ1-1; D is uncertain. The V gene's germline CDR1 is SQVTM and CDR2 ANQGSEA. The CDR3 is 13 residues long. V lost 1 base, J lost 5 bases, and 11 bases lay in between. In DNA, the CDR3 is TGCAGCGTTGAAGTCGGGGTCTGGACTGAAGCTTTCTTT. Protein product: CSVEVGVWTEAFF. The whole variable domain, remainder taken from reference TRBV29-1 and TRBJ1-1, is SAVISQKPSRDICQRGTSLTIQCQVDSQVTMMFWYRQQPGQSLTLIATANQGSEATYESGFVIDKFPISRPNLTFSTLTVSNMSPEDSSIYLCSVEVGVWTEAFFGQGTRLTVV.

This clone was recorded once. This chain joins TRBV11-1 and TRBJ2-3, with 9 bases identical to TRBD2. Germline V CDR1 and CDR2: SGHAT, FQDESV (reference sequence). CDR3 length equals 16 residues. V was clipped by 1 base and J by 3 bases; unmatched bases: 5. The CDR3 region is CASSLVVAGETDTQYF. CDR3 nucleotide sequence: TGTGCCAGCAGCTTAGTAGTAGCGGGAGAAACAGATACGCAGTATTTT.

This clone was detected only once. V gene TRBV7-6 combines with J gene TRBJ2-3, with TRBD1 as a possible D gene (5 bases). Trimming removed 5 bases at V and 0 bases at J, with 12 bases between. The germline gives CDR1 SGHVS, CDR2 FNYEAQ. The CDR3 contains 15 residues. The CDR3 reads CASSPFRQSTDTQYF. The CDR3 DNA reads TGTGCCAGCAGCCCCTTCCGACAGAGCACAGATACGCAGTATTTT.

V is TRBV5-8 and J is TRBJ1-1; D is undetermined. Germline CDR1 is SGHTS and CDR2 is YDEGEE. V lost 4 bases and J 1 base, leaving 17 bases between the germline ends. The length of the CDR3 is 16 residues. This CDR3 is CASSAAPSAQNTEAFF. Here the CDR3 DNA reads TGTGCCAGCAGCGCGGCACCCTCAGCTCAGAACACTGAAGCTTTCTTT.

This chain connects TRBV7-2 to TRBJ1-4; TRBD1 matches at 8 bases. V shed 6 bases and J 8 bases; nucleotides not matched to a gene: 11. This CDR3 has 15 residues. From germline, CDR1 is SGHTA and CDR2 FQGNSA. CDR3 nucleotides: TGTGCCAGCAGTGTACGGACAGGGAGCCGAGAAAAACTGTTTTTT. This gives the protein CASSVRTGSREKLFF.

The chain employs TRBV7-3 and TRBJ1-5, with TRBD1 identical over 7 bases. This CDR3 has 13 amino acids. In germline, CDR1 is SGHTA, CDR2 FQGTGA. Germline trimming cut 3 bases from V and 4 bases from J; bases unmatched to any gene: 0. The CDR3 sequence is CASSLTGNQPQHF. In nucleotides, the CDR3 is TGTGCCAGCAGCTTGACAGGGAATCAGCCCCAGCATTTT.

This rearrangement joins TRBV5-1 to TRBJ2-3; TRBD2 matches 13 bases. V shed 6 bases, J shed 3 bases, and the junction held 4 bases outside the gene matches. Germline values: CDR1 SGHRS, CDR2 YFSETQ. The CDR3 totals 15 residues. The CDR3 region is CASTTSGRRTDTQYF. CDR3 DNA sequence: TGCGCCAGCACGACTAGCGGGAGGAGGACAGATACGCAGTATTTT. Full variable domain (outside the CDR3, taken from reference TRBV5-1 and TRBJ2-3): KAGVTQTPRYLIKTRGQQVTLSCSPISGHRSVSWYQQTPGQGLQFLFEYFSETQRNKGNFPGRFSGRQFSNSRSEMNVSTLELGDSALYLCASTTSGRRTDTQYFGPGTRLTVL.

The gene calls are TRBV14 and TRBJ2-3; D is possibly TRBD2 (6 bases). Germline V gene lookup returns CDR1 SGHDN and CDR2 FVKESK. The CDR3 is 17 residues long. V gave up 0 bases and J gave up 2 bases, with 15 bases separating them. The CDR3 DNA reads TGTGCCAGCAGCCAAGATCGGCGGACTATACTCACAGATACGCAGTATTTT. Residues: CASSQDRRTILTDTQYF.

The rearrangement joins TRBV28 to TRBJ1-5, with a tentative D call TRBD1 (5 bases). The germline V gene encodes CDR1 MDHEN and CDR2 SYDVKM. V shed 4 bases and J shed 0 bases, with 16 bases lying between them. The CDR3 totals 17 residues. The CDR3 DNA reads as TGTGCCAGCAGTTCACTCTGGGGGGGGTATAGCAATCAGCCCCAGCATTTT. The encoded protein is CASSSLWGGYSNQPQHF.

The chain joins TRBV6-6 to TRBJ1-1; 7 nucleotides agree with TRBD1. Unmatched junction bases numbered 8, after V lost 8 bases and J lost 5 bases. CDR3 length equals 13 residues. The germline V gene has CDR1 MNHNY and CDR2 SVGAGI (reference sequence). CDR3 in amino acids: CASQDRVGTEAFF. In DNA form, the CDR3 reads TGTGCCAGCCAAGACAGGGTGGGAACTGAAGCTTTCTTT.

The chain links TRBV28 to TRBJ1-5; D is undetermined. Germline V gene data show CDR1 as MDHEN and CDR2 as SYDVKM. V gave up 7 bases and J gave up 0 bases, with 13 bases separating them. This CDR3 contains 15 residues. CDR3 protein: CASNPRSGSNQPQHF. CDR3 nucleotide sequence: TGTGCCAGCAACCCCCGGTCGGGTAGCAATCAGCCCCAGCATTTT.

This clone was found a few times. V is TRBV15 and J is TRBJ1-1, with TRBD1 matching over 7 bases. V shed 3 bases, J shed 6 bases, and the junction held 4 bases outside the gene matches. This CDR3 comprises 13 residues. The germline CDR1 and CDR2 sequences are LNHNV and YYDKDF (reference sequence). CDR3 protein: CATSRDRRPEAFF. The CDR3 coding sequence is TGTGCCACCAGCAGGGACAGGAGGCCTGAAGCTTTCTTT.

The CDR3 loop is CASSLNPTGGGQPQHF. In nucleotides, the CDR3 is TGCGCCAGCAGCTTGAATCCTACAGGGGGCGGGCAGCCCCAGCATTTT. The chain employs TRBV5-1 and TRBJ1-5; the match to TRBD1 covers 9 bases. V gave up 1 base and J gave up 7 bases; unmatched junction bases: 9. CDR1 is SGHRS, CDR2 YFSETQ, per germline. CDR3 length: 16 amino acids.

This chain joins TRBV28 and TRBJ2-5; TRBD2 matches at 8 bases. Germline V gene sequence: CDR1 MDHEN, CDR2 SYDVKM. The CDR3 extends over 14 amino acids. After removal of 8 bases from V and 2 bases from J, the junction contained 7 bases not matched to a gene. The CDR3 region is CASSPGGAQETQYF. CDR3 nucleotide sequence: TGTGCCAGCTCGCCCGGGGGGGCGCAAGAGACCCAGTACTTC.

The chain recombines TRBV5-1 with TRBJ2-5, with 7 bases fitting TRBD2. Germline CDR1 is SGHRS and CDR2 is YFSETQ. CDR3 length equals 16 residues. Trimming at V came to 0 bases and at J to 0 bases, leaving 5 bases not matched to a gene. CDR3 protein: CASSLGSGTYQETQYF. The CDR3 DNA reads TGCGCCAGCAGCTTGGGGAGCGGGACGTACCAAGAGACCCAGTACTTC.

This sequence joins TRBV9 and TRBJ2-7; the D is unclear. Germline CDR1 SGDLS, CDR2 YYNGEE. The CDR3 has 14 residues. V gave up 2 bases and J gave up 6 bases, with 15 bases separating them. The CDR3 nucleotides read TGTGCCAGCAGCGTCGCGGAGTCCCTTTCCGAGCAGTACTTC. Amino acids: CASSVAESLSEQYF.

The chain links TRBV7-6 to TRBJ2-1; D remains unclear. Trimming shortened V by 5 bases and J by 3 bases, and 11 bases separated the two germline ends. Germline assignment: CDR1 SGHVS and CDR2 FNYEAQ. The CDR3 has 14 amino acids. Written as DNA, the CDR3 is TGTGCCAGCAGCCGTGGCCTAATCTACAATGAGCAGTTCTTC. This sequence encodes CASSRGLIYNEQFF.

The V and J genes are TRBV30 and TRBJ2-1; TRBD1 matches at 7 bases. The CDR3 covers 15 residues. With V trimmed by 3 bases and J by 6 bases, 11 bases remained unmatched. Germline CDR1 reads GTSNPN; CDR2 reads SVGIG (reference sequence). Here the CDR3 DNA reads TGTGCCTGGAGCACGGGACAGTTGAGGGGCAATGAGCAGTTCTTC. Its protein product is CAWSTGQLRGNEQFF.

This sequence joins TRBV7-9 and TRBJ2-5; TRBD2 is a possible D gene (6 bases). Germline V lookup: CDR1 SEHNR, CDR2 FQNEAQ (reference sequence). This CDR3 has 15 amino acids. The V end lost 3 bases, the J end lost 4 bases, and 15 bases lay between the germline ends. As DNA, the CDR3 is TGTGCCAGCAGCTTCAATAGCGGAAGGGCAGAGACCCAGTACTTC. Protein sequence: CASSFNSGRAETQYF.

DNA for the CDR3: TGTGCCAGCAGCGCTGCGGGGGCGTATGGCTACACCTTC. Protein: CASSAAGAYGYTF. The gene calls are TRBV7-8 and TRBJ1-2; D is possibly TRBD1 (6 bases). V was pared by 5 bases and J by 5 bases, with 12 bases between. The CDR3 covers 13 residues. Germline V CDR1 and CDR2: SGHVS, FQNEAQ.